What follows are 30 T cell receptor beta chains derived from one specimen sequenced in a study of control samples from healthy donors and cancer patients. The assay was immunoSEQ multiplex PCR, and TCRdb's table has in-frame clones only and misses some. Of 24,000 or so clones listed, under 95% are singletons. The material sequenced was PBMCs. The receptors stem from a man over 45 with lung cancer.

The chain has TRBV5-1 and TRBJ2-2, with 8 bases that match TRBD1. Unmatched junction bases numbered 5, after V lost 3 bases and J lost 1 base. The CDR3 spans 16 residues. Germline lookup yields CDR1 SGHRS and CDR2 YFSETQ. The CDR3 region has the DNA TGCGCCAGCAGCTCCCCAGGGGGCCAGAACACCGGGGAGCTGTTTTTT. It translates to CASSSPGGQNTGELFF.

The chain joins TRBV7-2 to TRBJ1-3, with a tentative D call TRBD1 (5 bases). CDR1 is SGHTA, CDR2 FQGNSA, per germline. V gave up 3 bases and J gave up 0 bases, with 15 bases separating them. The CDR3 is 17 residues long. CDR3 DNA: TGTGCCAGCAGCTTGGATGCCGGGACGGCCTCTGGAAACACCATATATTTT. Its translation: CASSLDAGTASGNTIYF.

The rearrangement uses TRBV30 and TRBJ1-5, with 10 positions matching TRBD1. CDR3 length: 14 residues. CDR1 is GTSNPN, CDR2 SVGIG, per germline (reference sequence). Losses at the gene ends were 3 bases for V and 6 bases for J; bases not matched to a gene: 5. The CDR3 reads CAWSTTGGSQPQHF. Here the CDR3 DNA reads TGTGCCTGGAGCACGACAGGGGGCAGTCAGCCCCAGCATTTT.

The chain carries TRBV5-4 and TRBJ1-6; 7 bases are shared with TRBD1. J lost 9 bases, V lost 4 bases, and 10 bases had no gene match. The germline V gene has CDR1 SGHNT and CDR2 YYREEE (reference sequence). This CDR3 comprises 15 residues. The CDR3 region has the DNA TGTGCCAGCAGCATGGGGGTCGACAGGGTTTCACCCCTCCACTTT. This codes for CASSMGVDRVSPLHF.

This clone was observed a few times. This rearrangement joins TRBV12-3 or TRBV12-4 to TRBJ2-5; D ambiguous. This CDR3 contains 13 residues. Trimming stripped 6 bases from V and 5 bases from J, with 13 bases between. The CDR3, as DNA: TGTGCCAGCAGCAGAAACCGCTGGGAGACCCAGTACTTC. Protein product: CASSRNRWETQYF.

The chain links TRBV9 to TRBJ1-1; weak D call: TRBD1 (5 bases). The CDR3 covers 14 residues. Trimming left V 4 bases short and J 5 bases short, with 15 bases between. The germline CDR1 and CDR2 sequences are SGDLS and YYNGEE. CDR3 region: CASSPRAQGTEAFF. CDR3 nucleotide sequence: TGTGCCAGCAGCCCGCGGGCCCAGGGAACTGAAGCTTTCTTT.

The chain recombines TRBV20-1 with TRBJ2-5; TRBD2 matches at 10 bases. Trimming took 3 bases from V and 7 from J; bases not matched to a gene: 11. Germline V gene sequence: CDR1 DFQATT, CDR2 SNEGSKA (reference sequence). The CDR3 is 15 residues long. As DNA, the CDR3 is TGCAGTGCTAGTGGTAGCGGGGGGTCCAAGGGGACCCAGTACTTC. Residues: CSASGSGGSKGTQYF.

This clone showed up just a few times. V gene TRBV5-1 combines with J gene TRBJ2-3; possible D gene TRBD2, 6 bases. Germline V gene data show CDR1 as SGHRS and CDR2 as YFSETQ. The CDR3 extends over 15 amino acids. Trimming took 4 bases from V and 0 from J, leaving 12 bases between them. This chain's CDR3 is CASSGGTASTDTQYF. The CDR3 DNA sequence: TGCGCCAGCAGCGGCGGGACGGCTAGCACAGATACGCAGTATTTT.

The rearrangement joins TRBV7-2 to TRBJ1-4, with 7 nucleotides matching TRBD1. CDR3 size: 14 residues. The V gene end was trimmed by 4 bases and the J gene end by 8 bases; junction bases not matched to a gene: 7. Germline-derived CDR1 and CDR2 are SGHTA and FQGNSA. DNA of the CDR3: TGTGCCAGCAGCTCGACAGGGAGAGGAGAAAAACTGTTTTTT. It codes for CASSSTGRGEKLFF.

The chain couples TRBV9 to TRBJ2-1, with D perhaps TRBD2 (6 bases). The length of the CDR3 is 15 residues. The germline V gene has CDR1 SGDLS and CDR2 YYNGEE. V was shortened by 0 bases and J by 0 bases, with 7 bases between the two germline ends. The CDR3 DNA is TGTGCCAGCAGCGTAGCGGGAGTCTCCTACAATGAGCAGTTCTTC. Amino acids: CASSVAGVSYNEQFF.

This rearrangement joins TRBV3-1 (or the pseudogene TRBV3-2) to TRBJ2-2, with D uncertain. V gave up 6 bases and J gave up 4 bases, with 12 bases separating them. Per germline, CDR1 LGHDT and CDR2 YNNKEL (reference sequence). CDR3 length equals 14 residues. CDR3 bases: TGTGCCAGCAGACCCCGAGGTGGCACCGGGGAGCTGTTTTTT. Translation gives CASRPRGGTGELFF.

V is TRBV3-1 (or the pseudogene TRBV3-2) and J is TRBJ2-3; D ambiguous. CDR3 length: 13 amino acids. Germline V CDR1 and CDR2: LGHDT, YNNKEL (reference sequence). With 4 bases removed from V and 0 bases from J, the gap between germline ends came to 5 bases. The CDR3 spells CASSLSSTDTQYF. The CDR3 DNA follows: TGTGCCAGCAGCCTCTCTAGCACAGATACGCAGTATTTT.

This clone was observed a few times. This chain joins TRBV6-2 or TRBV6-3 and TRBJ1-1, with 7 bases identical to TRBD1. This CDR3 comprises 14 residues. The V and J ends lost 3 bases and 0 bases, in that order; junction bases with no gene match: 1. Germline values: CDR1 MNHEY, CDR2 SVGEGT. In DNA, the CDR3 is TGTGCCAGCAGTTATGACAGGGTGAACACTGAAGCTTTCTTT. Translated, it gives CASSYDRVNTEAFF.

This CDR3 reads CASSQGLNQPQHF. As DNA, the CDR3 is TGCGCCAGCAGCCAAGGTCTCAATCAGCCCCAGCATTTT. This chain joins TRBV4-1 and TRBJ1-5, with D hard to call. The germline V gene has CDR1 MGHRA and CDR2 YSYEKL. The V end was cut by 1 base, the J end by 3 bases, with 4 bases between. The CDR3 is 13 amino acids.

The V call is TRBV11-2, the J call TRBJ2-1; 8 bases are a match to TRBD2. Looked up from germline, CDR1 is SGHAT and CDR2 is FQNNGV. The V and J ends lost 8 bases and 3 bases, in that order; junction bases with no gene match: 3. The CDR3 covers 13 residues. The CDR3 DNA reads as TGTGCCAGCGGCAGCGGGGGCTACAATGAGCAGTTCTTC. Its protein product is CASGSGGYNEQFF. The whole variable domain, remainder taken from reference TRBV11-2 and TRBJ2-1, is EAGVAQSPRYKIIEKRQSVAFWCNPISGHATLYWYQQILGQGPKLLIQFQNNGVVDDSQLPKDRFSAERLKGVDSTLKIQPAKLEDSAVYLCASGSGGYNEQFFGPGTRLTVL.

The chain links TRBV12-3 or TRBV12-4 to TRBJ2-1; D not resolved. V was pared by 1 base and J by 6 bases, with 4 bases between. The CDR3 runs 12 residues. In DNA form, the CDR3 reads TGTGCCAGCAGTTTAGTTCCCAATGAGCAGTTCTTC. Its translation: CASSLVPNEQFF.

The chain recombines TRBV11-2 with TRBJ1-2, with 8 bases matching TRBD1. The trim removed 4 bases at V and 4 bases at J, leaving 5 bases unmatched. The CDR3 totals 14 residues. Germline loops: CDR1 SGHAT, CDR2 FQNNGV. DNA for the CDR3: TGTGCCAGCAGCTCACAGGGGGGTCCCTATGGCTACACCTTC. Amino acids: CASSSQGGPYGYTF.

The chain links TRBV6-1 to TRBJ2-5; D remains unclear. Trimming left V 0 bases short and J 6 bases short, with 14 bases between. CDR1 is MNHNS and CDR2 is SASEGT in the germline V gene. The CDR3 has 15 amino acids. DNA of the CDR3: TGTGCCAGCAGTGAAGCGCAAGAAGGGTGGCAGACCCAGTACTTC. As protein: CASSEAQEGWQTQYF.

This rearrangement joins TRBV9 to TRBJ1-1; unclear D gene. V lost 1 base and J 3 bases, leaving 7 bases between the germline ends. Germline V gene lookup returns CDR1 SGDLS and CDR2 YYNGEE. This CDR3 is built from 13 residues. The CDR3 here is CASSVLLDTEAFF. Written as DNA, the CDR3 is TGTGCCAGCAGCGTACTCCTAGACACTGAAGCTTTCTTT.

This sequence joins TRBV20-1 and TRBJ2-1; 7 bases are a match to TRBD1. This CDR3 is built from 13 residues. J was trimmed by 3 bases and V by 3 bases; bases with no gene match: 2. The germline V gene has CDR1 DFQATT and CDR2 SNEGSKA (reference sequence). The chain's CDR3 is CSASRDSYNEQFF. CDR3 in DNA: TGCAGTGCTAGTCGGGACAGCTACAATGAGCAGTTCTTC.

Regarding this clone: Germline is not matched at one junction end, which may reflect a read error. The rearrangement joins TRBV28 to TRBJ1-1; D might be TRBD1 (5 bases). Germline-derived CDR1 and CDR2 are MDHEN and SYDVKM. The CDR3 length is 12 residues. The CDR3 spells CASSFPMGPPSF. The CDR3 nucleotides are TGTGCCAGCAGTTTCCCGATGGGACCGCCAAGCTTT.

For the CDR3, the DNA is TGTGCCAGCTCACCGGGGGCAGGGGGAAAAGGGCGCCCCACTCTCGGGCCCTACAATGAGCAGTTCTTC. Translated: CASSPGAGGKGRPTLGPYNEQFF. The chain combines TRBV18 with TRBJ2-1, with TRBD1 identical over 7 bases. Germline V lookup: CDR1 KGHSH, CDR2 LQKENI. V trimming: 3 bases; J trimming: 2 bases; junction bases outside the gene matches: 28. The CDR3 sequence is 23 residues long.

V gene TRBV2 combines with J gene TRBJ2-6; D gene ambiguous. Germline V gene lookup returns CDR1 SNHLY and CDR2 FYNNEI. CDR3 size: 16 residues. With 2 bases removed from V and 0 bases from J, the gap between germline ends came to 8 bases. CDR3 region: CASSETGYSGANVLTF. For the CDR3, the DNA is TGTGCCAGCAGTGAAACGGGTTACTCTGGGGCCAACGTCCTGACTTTC.

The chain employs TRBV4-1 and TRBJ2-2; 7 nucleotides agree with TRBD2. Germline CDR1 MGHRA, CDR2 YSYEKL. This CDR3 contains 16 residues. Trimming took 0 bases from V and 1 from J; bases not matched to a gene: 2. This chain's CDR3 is CASSQDTGGNTGELFF. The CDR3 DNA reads TGCGCCAGCAGCCAAGATACGGGGGGGAACACCGGGGAGCTGTTTTTT.

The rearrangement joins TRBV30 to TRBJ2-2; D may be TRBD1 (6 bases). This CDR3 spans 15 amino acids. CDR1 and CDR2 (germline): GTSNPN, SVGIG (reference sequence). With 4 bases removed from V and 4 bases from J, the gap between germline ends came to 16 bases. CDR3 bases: TGTGCCTGGATGTTCGGAACAGGGACCACCGGGGAGCTGTTTTTT. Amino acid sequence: CAWMFGTGTTGELFF.

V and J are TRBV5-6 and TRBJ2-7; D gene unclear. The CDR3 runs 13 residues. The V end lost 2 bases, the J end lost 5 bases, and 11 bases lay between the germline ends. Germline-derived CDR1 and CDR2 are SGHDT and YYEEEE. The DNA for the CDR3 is TGTGCCAGCAGCTTTTCCACTACCGACGAGCAGTACTTC. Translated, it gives CASSFSTTDEQYF.

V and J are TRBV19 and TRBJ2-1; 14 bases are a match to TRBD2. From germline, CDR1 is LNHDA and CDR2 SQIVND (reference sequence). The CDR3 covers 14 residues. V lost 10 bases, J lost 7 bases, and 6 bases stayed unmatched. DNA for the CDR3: TGTGCCACCAAAGGACTAGCGGGGGGAAATGAGCAGTTCTTC. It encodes CATKGLAGGNEQFF. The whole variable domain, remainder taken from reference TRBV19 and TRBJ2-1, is DGGITQSPKYLFRKEGQNVTLSCEQNLNHDAMYWYRQDPGQGLRLIYYSQIVNDFQKGDIAEGYSVSREKKESFPLTVTSAQKNPTAFYLCATKGLAGGNEQFFGPGTRLTVL.

This chain's CDR3 is CASSQDFRGVSNEQFF. The CDR3 nucleotides are TGCGCCAGCAGCCAAGATTTCAGGGGGGTTAGCAATGAGCAGTTCTTC. The chain employs TRBV4-3 and TRBJ2-1, with D perhaps matching TRBD1 (7 bases). The CDR3 has 16 amino acids. The germline V gene has CDR1 LGHNA and CDR2 YSLEER. With 0 bases removed from V and 6 bases from J, the gap between germline ends came to 15 bases.

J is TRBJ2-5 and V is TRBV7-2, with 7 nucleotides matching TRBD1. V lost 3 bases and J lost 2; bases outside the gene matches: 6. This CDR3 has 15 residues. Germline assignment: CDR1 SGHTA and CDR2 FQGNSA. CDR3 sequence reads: CASSLVEGAQETQYF. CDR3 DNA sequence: TGTGCCAGCAGCTTGGTAGAGGGGGCACAAGAGACCCAGTACTTC.

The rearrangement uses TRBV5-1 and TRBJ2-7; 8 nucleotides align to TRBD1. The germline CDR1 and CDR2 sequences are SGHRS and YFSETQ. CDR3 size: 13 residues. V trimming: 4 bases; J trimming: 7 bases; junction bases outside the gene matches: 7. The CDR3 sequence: CASSKDRAGEQYF. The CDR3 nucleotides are TGCGCCAGCAGCAAGGACAGGGCTGGGGAGCAGTACTTC.